The rows below give T cell receptor beta chains drawn from one sample of a study of T cells in Graves' hyperthyroidism and ophthalmopathy. MiXCR was run by TCRdb on the multiplex PCR reads, yielding one entry per CDR3 protein. The sample includes about 290,000 distinct CDR3 sequences, roughly 15% of them seen just once. What was sequenced was blood. The receptors stem from a woman aged 25 to 39 with Graves' hyperthyroidism that later progressed to Graves' ophthalmopathy. The CDR3 runs from the conserved cysteine through the conserved F or W. The D gene is left open where the match is weak. The listing skips clone size in some rows; elsewhere it reads once, few, many or a size class.

clone size	J gene	D gene	V gene	CDR3 DNA	CDR3 protein
many	TRBJ2-1	TRBD1	TRBV12-3/TRBV12-4	TGTGCCAGCAGCTCGGGACAGATCTACAATGAGCAGTTCTTC	CASSSGQIYNEQFF
many	TRBJ2-7	TRBD2	TRBV6-2/TRBV6-3	TGTGCCAGCAGTTCCCCCGGGCTAGCGGGCCCCTACGAGCAGTACTTC	CASSSPGLAGPYEQYF
few	TRBJ2-1	-	TRBV4-1	TGCGCCAGCAGCTCCGGATCCATCTACAATGAGCAGTTCTTC	CASSSGSIYNEQFF
once	TRBJ2-7	-	TRBV6-5	TGTGCCAGCAGTTACGGCGTGAGCCCACCCTACGAGCAGTACTTC	CASSYGVSPPYEQYF
few	TRBJ2-3	-	TRBV24-1	TGTGCCACCAGTGATTTGCAGGGCAGTCGGCCAGATACGCAGTATTTT	CATSDLQGSRPDTQYF
-	TRBJ1-5	-	TRBV19	TGTGCCAGTATCTCCTCCGGGACCTACGGCGGGAGTCAGCCCCAGCATTTT	CASISSGTYGGSQPQHF
-	TRBJ2-5	TRBD2	TRBV28	TGTGCCAGCACTGGGACTAGCGAAAATAAAGAGACCCAGTACTTC	CASTGTSENKETQYF
many	TRBJ2-3	-	TRBV3-1	TGTGCCAGCAGCCAAGGGACGGGAGTAGGCACAGATACGCAGTATTTT	CASSQGTGVGTDTQYF
few	TRBJ2-5	-	TRBV3-1	TGTGCCAGCAGCCATTACCAAGAGACCCAGTACTTC	CASSHYQETQYF
many	TRBJ2-7	-	TRBV7-2	TGTGCCAGCAGCTCGAACTCTCAGGGAAGTAAGCAGTACTTC	CASSSNSQGSKQYF
few	TRBJ2-1	-	TRBV6-6	TGTGCCAGCAGTTACCCGACACGGACGGGATACAATGAGCAGTTCTTC	CASSYPTRTGYNEQFF
many	TRBJ2-2	TRBD2	TRBV5-1	TGCGCCAGCAGCGGAACAATAGCGGGAGGGCCCACCGGGGAGCTGTTTTTT	CASSGTIAGGPTGELFF
-	TRBJ2-1	TRBD1	TRBV4-3	TGCGCCAGCAGCCACCCCGACAGGGGACAACCCAATGAGCAGTTCTTC	CASSHPDRGQPNEQFF
many	TRBJ2-1	-	TRBV6-2/TRBV6-3	TGTGCCAGCAGTTACGGGGTCTACAATGAGCAGTTCTTC	CASSYGVYNEQFF
few	TRBJ2-7	TRBD1	TRBV5-4	TGTGCCAGCAGCTGGGGGACAGAAGTACACGAGCAGTACTTC	CASSWGTEVHEQYF
-	TRBJ2-1	-	TRBV27	TGTGCCAGCAGTTTATTTGTGGACTCCTACAATGAGCAGTTCTTC	CASSLFVDSYNEQFF
few	TRBJ2-7	-	TRBV6-1	TGTGCCAGGATCAGGGCCAGGTGGAGCTCCTACGAGCAGTACTTC	CARIRARWSSYEQYF
many	TRBJ1-5	-	TRBV12-5	TGTGCTAGTGGTTTGGTCGGACCACAAACCCAGCCCCAGCATTTT	CASGLVGPQTQPQHF
many	TRBJ1-2	-	TRBV5-1	TGCGCCAGCAGCTTGGATCAGGATGGCTACACCTTC	CASSLDQDGYTF
many	TRBJ2-7	-	TRBV9	TGTGCCAGCAGCGTAGATCCTGGAGGGGGGTACCGCAGCGAGCAGTACTTC	CASSVDPGGGYRSEQYF
-	TRBJ2-7	-	TRBV6-5	TGTGCCAGCAGTTACTCCACCCCCGGGTCGGGAGTTAGGTACGAGCAGTACTTC	CASSYSTPGSGVRYEQYF
many	TRBJ1-1	-	TRBV6-1	TGTGCCAGCAGTGAAAATCGGAGGATCACTGAAGCTTTCTTT	CASSENRRITEAFF
many	TRBJ2-3	TRBD2	TRBV27	TGTGCCAGCAGCCGGACTAGCGCGGCAGATACGCAGTATTTT	CASSRTSAADTQYF
-	TRBJ2-3	-	TRBV6-2/TRBV6-3	TGTGCCAGCAACTATGTTAGGGACACAGATACGCAGTATTTT	CASNYVRDTDTQYF
many	TRBJ2-2	-	TRBV5-1	TGCGCCAGCAGCTTGTTTGACGGGGAGCTGTTTTTT	CASSLFDGELFF
-	TRBJ2-7	TRBD2	TRBV20-1	TGCAGTGCTGGCACTCAAGCGGGAGGGGTGAACGAGCAGTACTTC	CSAGTQAGGVNEQYF
many	TRBJ1-5	TRBD1	TRBV30	TGTGCCTGGAGTCCGGGACAGGGGGCGAATCAGCCCCAGCATTTT	CAWSPGQGANQPQHF
-	TRBJ2-7	TRBD1	TRBV29-1	TGCAGCGTCGGGACAGGTTTAATCGACGAGCAGTACTTC	CSVGTGLIDEQYF
-	TRBJ2-1	-	TRBV29-1	TGCAGCGTCGTAGCGGTAAGCTCCTACAATGAGCAGTCCTTC	CSVVAVSSYNEQSF
many	TRBJ1-1	-	TRBV6-1	TGTGCCAGCAGTGGCCCGGGGATCCTGAACACTGAAGCTTTCTTT	CASSGPGILNTEAFF
many	TRBJ2-7	-	TRBV7-8	TGTGCCAGCAGCCAGAGCCACGAGCAGTACTTC	CASSQSHEQYF
many	TRBJ1-2	-	TRBV5-1	TGTGCCAGCAGCCTGGGGGTGTATGGCTACACCTTC	CASSLGVYGYTF
many	TRBJ2-4	TRBD1	TRBV6-1	TGTGCCAGCAGTGAATCCCGACAGGGAAAAGGGGCCAAAAACATTCAGTACTTC	CASSESRQGKGAKNIQYF
many	TRBJ2-3	TRBD2	TRBV28	TGTGCCACTTTACCGACCCCTAGCGGCCCTGCCACAGATACGCAGTATTTT	CATLPTPSGPATDTQYF
many	TRBJ2-1	TRBD2	TRBV10-3	TGTGCCATCAGTGTGAGTGAGATGGGGGGGACGGAGCAGTTCTTC	CAISVSEMGGTEQFF
-	TRBJ2-4	-	TRBV7-9	TGTGCCAGCAGCTCAGGACTAGCCAAAAACATTCAGTACTTC	CASSSGLAKNIQYF
few	TRBJ2-7	-	TRBV4-2	TGTGCCAGCAGCCAAAGCCCATACTACGAGCAGTACTTC	CASSQSPYYEQYF
many	TRBJ1-2	TRBD1	TRBV20-1	TGCAGTGCTGCCGGGACAGGGGGCTGGGGCTATGGCTACACCTTC	CSAAGTGGWGYGYTF
many	TRBJ1-2	-	TRBV3-1	TGTGCCAGCAGCCCCATGGCAACTCCAGGCTACACCTTC	CASSPMATPGYTF
many	TRBJ2-7	-	TRBV20-1	TGCAGTGCTACTGGACAGAACCACGAGCAGTACTTC	CSATGQNHEQYF
many	TRBJ2-7	-	TRBV28	TGTGCCAGCAGTGCCCCTCTAGCGCACCTTTCCTACGAGCAGTACTTC	CASSAPLAHLSYEQYF
many	TRBJ2-7	TRBD2	TRBV7-8	TGTGCCAGCAGCTTAGGGGGTCTAGCGGGACTTTACGAGCAGTACTTC	CASSLGGLAGLYEQYF
many	TRBJ2-6	TRBD1	TRBV11-2	TGTGCCAGCAGCCCGGGACAGTTTTTTAAGGGGGCCAACGTCCTGACTTTC	CASSPGQFFKGANVLTF
many	TRBJ2-1	TRBD2	TRBV5-4	TGTGCCAGCAGCTTTGCGGGAGGGACCTACAATGAGCAGTTCTTC	CASSFAGGTYNEQFF
many	TRBJ2-5	-	TRBV2	TGTGCCAGCAGTGAAGAGCGGGAAGAGACCCAGTACTTC	CASSEEREETQYF
-	TRBJ2-3	TRBD1	TRBV27	TGTGCCAGCAGCCGTCGTTTTAAGGACAGGACAGATACGCAGTATTTT	CASSRRFKDRTDTQYF
-	TRBJ1-5	-	TRBV19	TGTGCCAGTAGTATAGAGGGCATGTCCCAGCATTTT	CASSIEGMSQHF
-	TRBJ2-7	-	TRBV3-1	TGTGCCAGCAGCCAACAAAGGGGGGTCCTGGGCGACGAGCAGTACTTC	CASSQQRGVLGDEQYF